A single sample is the source of the 31 T cell receptor beta chains below, sequenced in a study of cytomegalovirus exposure and HLA in healthy donors. Sequencing was performed with immunoSEQ multiplex PCR; in TCRdb, only in-frame clones are kept and a portion is missing. In the table there are about 180,000 clones, around 85% of which are singletons. Sequences were obtained from PBMCs. The receptors stem from a man between 18 and 35 years old in good health and CMV-seropositive.

The chain combines TRBV2 with TRBJ2-4; maybe TRBD1 (5 bases). The CDR3 runs 13 residues. V was shortened by 10 bases and J by 5 bases, with 15 bases between the two germline ends. Germline V gives CDR1 SNHLY, CDR2 FYNNEI. The chain's CDR3 is CANSQGAQNIQYF. DNA of the CDR3: TGTGCCAACTCACAAGGGGCGCAAAACATTCAGTACTTC.

The chain carries TRBV27 and TRBJ1-2, with D perhaps TRBD1 (5 bases). The CDR3 has 15 residues. Per the germline V gene, CDR1 is MNHEY and CDR2 is SMNVEV (reference sequence). The V end lost 6 bases, the J end lost 1 base, and 15 bases lay between the germline ends. The CDR3 coding sequence is TGTGCCAGCAGGGCTCCGCAGGGCGTTAACTATGGCTACACCTTC. This codes for CASRAPQGVNYGYTF.

The rearrangement joins TRBV28 to TRBJ2-5; 7 nucleotides align to TRBD1. CDR1 is MDHEN, CDR2 SYDVKM, per germline. V was pared by 4 bases and J by 5 bases, with 10 bases of the junction left unmatched. The CDR3 is made up of 15 amino acids. The DNA for the CDR3 is TGTGCCAGCAGTTCTCGACAGGGCTTGATGGAGACCCAGTACTTC. It encodes CASSSRQGLMETQYF. Complete variable domain (other parts from reference TRBV28 and TRBJ2-5): DVKVTQSSRYLVKRTGEKVFLECVQDMDHENMFWYRQDPGLGLRLIYFSYDVKMKEKGDIPEGYSVSREKKERFSLILESASTNQTSMYLCASSSRQGLMETQYFGPGTRLLVL.

The gene calls are TRBV15 and TRBJ1-2; D might be TRBD1 (6 bases). CDR1 is LNHNV and CDR2 is YYDKDF in the germline V gene (reference sequence). V was trimmed by 5 bases and J by 0 bases, leaving 10 bases between them. This CDR3 comprises 14 residues. The CDR3 nucleotides read TGTGCCACCAGCTTCCGGACAGCTAACTATGGCTACACCTTC. Amino acids: CATSFRTANYGYTF.

The chain joins TRBV7-9 to TRBJ2-5; D not certain. CDR3 length: 12 residues. Germline values: CDR1 SEHNR, CDR2 FQNEAQ (reference sequence). The V end was cut by 7 bases, the J end by 1 base, with 7 bases between. The CDR3 protein is CASNLPQETQYF. CDR3 DNA: TGTGCCAGCAACCTACCCCAAGAGACCCAGTACTTC.

The chain has TRBV28 and TRBJ2-3, with a tentative D call TRBD2 (5 bases). The CDR3 is 15 residues long. Between the trimmed V and J ends, which lost 10 bases and 3 bases, there was a span of 20 bases. From germline, CDR1 is MDHEN and CDR2 SYDVKM. CDR3 DNA: TGTGCCACCAGCCCTGGCGGGCCTCCGACAGATACGCAGTATTTT. Its translation is CATSPGGPPTDTQYF.

The gene calls are TRBV9 and TRBJ1-5; maybe TRBD1 (6 bases). This CDR3 has 16 residues. Germline CDR1 is SGDLS and CDR2 is YYNGEE. V shed 0 bases and J shed 4 bases, with 14 bases lying between them. Written as DNA, the CDR3 is TGTGCCAGCAGCGTAGATGCAGGGGAAGGGAATCAGCCCCAGCATTTT. Translated: CASSVDAGEGNQPQHF.

The CDR3: CASSLEGFHEQYF. Written as DNA, the CDR3 is TGTGCCAGCAGTTTAGAGGGTTTCCACGAGCAGTACTTC. The chain links TRBV27 to TRBJ2-7, with D perhaps TRBD2 (5 bases). The CDR3 runs 13 residues. The germline V gene encodes CDR1 MNHEY and CDR2 SMNVEV (reference sequence). V lost 2 bases and J 5 bases, leaving 10 bases between the germline ends.

The chain joins TRBV10-1 to TRBJ1-5; the D is unclear. Deletions cut 0 bases from V and 4 bases from J, with 4 bases between. The CDR3 spans 13 residues. Germline V gene lookup returns CDR1 WNHNN and CDR2 SYGVQD (reference sequence). This CDR3 reads CASSESINQPQHF. The CDR3 bases are TGCGCCAGCAGTGAGTCTATTAATCAGCCCCAGCATTTT.

The V gene is TRBV14, the J gene TRBJ2-3; TRBD1 agrees at 9 bases. V lost 3 bases and J lost 3; bases outside the gene matches: 4. The CDR3 contains 15 residues. Per germline, CDR1 SGHDN and CDR2 FVKESK. The DNA of the CDR3 is TGTGCCAGCAGCCACAGGGGGACAGGGACAGATACGCAGTATTTT. This gives the protein CASSHRGTGTDTQYF.

The J gene is TRBJ2-3, the V gene TRBV5-1; perhaps TRBD1 as D (6 bases). V lost 4 bases and J 1 base, leaving 13 bases between the germline ends. The length of the CDR3 is 15 residues. Germline CDR1 and CDR2: SGHRS and YFSETQ. Written as DNA, the CDR3 is TGCGCCAGCAGCCTCGGACAGTACGGCACAGATACGCAGTATTTT. As protein: CASSLGQYGTDTQYF.

The chain combines TRBV12-5 with TRBJ2-3; 10 bases align to TRBD2. The trim removed 8 bases at V and 6 bases at J, leaving 8 bases unmatched. Germline values: CDR1 LGHNT, CDR2 FRNRAP. The CDR3 has 14 residues. CDR3 in amino acids: CASTSGGAGDTQYF. CDR3 nucleotide sequence: TGTGCTAGTACGAGCGGGGGGGCGGGGGATACGCAGTATTTT.

The chain employs TRBV29-1 and TRBJ1-1, with D possibly matching TRBD1 (6 bases). The germline CDR1 and CDR2 sequences are SQVTM and ANQGSEA. The CDR3 has 12 residues. CDR3 residues: CRGAGDNTEAFF. In DNA, the CDR3 is TGCCGTGGAGCAGGGGACAACACTGAAGCTTTCTTT.

This clone was seen a single time. CDR3 nucleotides: TGTGCCAGCAGCCCATTCAATGTACAGTACACCGGGGAGCTGTTTTTT. Translating it yields CASSPFNVQYTGELFF. V is TRBV7-3 and J is TRBJ2-2; D remains unclear. The CDR3 loop spans 16 amino acids. Germline V gives CDR1 SGHTA, CDR2 FQGTGA. V dropped 5 bases and J dropped 3 bases, with 16 bases sitting between them.

The gene calls are TRBV5-8 and TRBJ2-7, with a tentative D call TRBD2 (6 bases). Trimming removed 2 bases at V and 3 bases at J, with 9 bases between. The CDR3 consists of 13 residues. Germline V gives CDR1 SGHTS, CDR2 YDEGEE. CDR3 region: CASSFGGRYEQYF. CDR3 DNA sequence: TGTGCCAGCAGCTTCGGGGGACGCTACGAGCAGTACTTC.

This sequence joins TRBV7-2 and TRBJ2-1; 13 bases are shared with TRBD2. This CDR3 has 17 residues. V lost 4 bases to trimming and J lost 5 bases; unmatched junction nucleotides: 8. Germline assignment: CDR1 SGHTA and CDR2 FQGNSA. CDR3 residues: CASSSDVGLAGDNEQFF. In nucleotides, the CDR3 is TGTGCCAGCAGCTCCGACGTTGGACTAGCGGGAGACAATGAGCAGTTCTTC. The full variable domain, in which reference TRBV7-2 and TRBJ2-1 provide the parts outside the CDR3, is GAGVSQSPSNKVTEKGKDVELRCDPISGHTALYWYRQSLGQGLEFLIYFQGNSAPDKSGLPSDRFSAERTGGSVSTLTIQRTQQEDSAVYLCASSSDVGLAGDNEQFFGPGTRLTVL.

The CDR3 loop is CASSGTGQTYEQYF. In nucleotides, the CDR3 is TGTGCCAGCAGCGGGACAGGCCAAACCTACGAGCAGTACTTC. V and J are TRBV9 and TRBJ2-7; 7 bases map to TRBD1. Germline V gives CDR1 SGDLS, CDR2 YYNGEE. V was pared by 3 bases and J by 2 bases, with 5 bases of the junction left unmatched. This CDR3 spans 14 amino acids. Full variable domain (remainder filled in from reference TRBV9 and TRBJ2-7): DSGVTQTPKHLITATGQRVTLRCSPRSGDLSVYWYQQSLDQGLQFLIQYYNGEERAKGNILERFSAQQFPDLHSELNLSSLELGDSALYFCASSGTGQTYEQYFGPGTRLTVT.

This clone was recorded a few times. This chain uses TRBV30 with TRBJ2-7; 10 bases are a match to TRBD2. The CDR3 covers 16 residues. CDR1 GTSNPN and CDR2 SVGIG come from the germline V gene (reference sequence). V was clipped by 3 bases and J by 3 bases; unmatched bases: 11. CDR3 sequence (DNA): TGTGCCTGGAGGGGACCTCTAGAGCGGGGGGGCTACGAGCAGTACTTC. Translation gives CAWRGPLERGGYEQYF.

This chain links TRBV11-2 with TRBJ1-4; 9 bases are shared with TRBD1. CDR1 and CDR2 from the germline V gene are SGHAT and FQNNGV. With V trimmed by 3 bases and J by 8 bases, 7 bases remained unmatched. The CDR3 has 15 residues. The CDR3 sequence: CASSFGDRVGEKLFF. As DNA, the CDR3 is TGTGCCAGCAGCTTTGGGGACAGGGTAGGCGAAAAACTGTTTTTT.

This chain joins TRBV10-3 and TRBJ2-5, with 7 positions matching TRBD1. This CDR3 comprises 13 residues. CDR1 ENHRY and CDR2 SYGVKD come from the germline V gene. V trimming: 10 bases; J trimming: 4 bases; junction bases outside the gene matches: 9. Here the CDR3 DNA reads TGTGCCACCACAGGGGCCGGTGGAGAGACCCAGTACTTC. Translation gives CATTGAGGETQYF.

This clone occurred once. The chain carries TRBV2 and TRBJ1-1, with TRBD1 identical over 7 bases. The germline gives CDR1 SNHLY, CDR2 FYNNEI. J was trimmed by 4 bases and V by 4 bases; bases with no gene match: 3. This CDR3 has 13 amino acids. This CDR3 reads CASSGQGPTEAFF. Written as DNA, the CDR3 is TGTGCCAGCAGTGGACAGGGTCCCACTGAAGCTTTCTTT.

The V gene is TRBV13, the J gene TRBJ1-3, with D maybe TRBD1 (5 bases). V gave up 0 bases and J gave up 0 bases, with 12 bases separating them. This CDR3 is built from 17 residues. The germline V gene has CDR1 PRHDT and CDR2 FYEKMQ (reference sequence). CDR3 sequence (DNA): TGTGCCAGCAGCTTAGGCTTAGTGGGGCTCTCTGGAAACACCATATATTTT. This sequence encodes CASSLGLVGLSGNTIYF.

The rearrangement links TRBV28 to TRBJ1-5; 7 bases agree with TRBD1. The CDR3 sequence is 17 residues long. Germline CDR1 and CDR2: MDHEN and SYDVKM. V gave up 8 bases and J gave up 4 bases; unmatched junction bases: 17. CDR3 protein: CASCKGATFSSNQPQHF. The CDR3 coding sequence is TGTGCCAGCTGCAAGGGGGCTACTTTCTCATCGAATCAGCCCCAGCATTTT. Using reference TRBV28 and TRBJ1-5 for the parts outside the CDR3, the full variable domain is DVKVTQSSRYLVKRTGEKVFLECVQDMDHENMFWYRQDPGLGLRLIYFSYDVKMKEKGDIPEGYSVSREKKERFSLILESASTNQTSMYLCASCKGATFSSNQPQHFGDGTRLSIL.

The V gene is TRBV4-1, the J gene TRBJ1-2, with no clear D. Germline CDR1 is MGHRA and CDR2 is YSYEKL. The CDR3 extends over 15 amino acids. Deletions cut 0 bases from V and 0 bases from J, with 8 bases between. CDR3 sequence (DNA): TGCGCCAGCAGCCAAGATTACACAACTAACTATGGCTACACCTTC. It codes for CASSQDYTTNYGYTF.

This chain uses TRBV6-5 with TRBJ1-4, with D tentatively TRBD1 (6 bases). Germline lookup yields CDR1 MNHEY and CDR2 SVGAGI. V lost 7 bases, J lost 8 bases, and 14 bases lay in between. This CDR3 has 13 residues. The CDR3 here is CASTNRVREKLFF. Here the CDR3 DNA reads TGTGCCAGCACTAACAGGGTACGAGAAAAACTGTTTTTT.

This rearrangement joins TRBV2 to TRBJ1-4; 9 nucleotides match TRBD1. V lost 9 bases and J lost 8; bases outside the gene matches: 4. This CDR3 comprises 12 residues. In germline, CDR1 is SNHLY, CDR2 FYNNEI. DNA of the CDR3: TGTGCCAGTAGACAGGGGGGGGAAAAACTGTTTTTT. Its translation is CASRQGGEKLFF.

CDR3 in DNA: TGTGCCAGCAGTTACTCGAATCCACAGGGAATCCACGAGCAGTACTTC. Translating it yields CASSYSNPQGIHEQYF. The chain combines TRBV6-5 with TRBJ2-7; tentative D call: TRBD1 (6 bases). The CDR3 length is 16 residues. The V gene's germline CDR1 is MNHEY and CDR2 SVGAGI. Trimming pared 0 bases from V and 5 bases from J, leaving 17 bases between.

V and J are TRBV5-1 and TRBJ2-7, with 10 bases fitting TRBD2. From germline, CDR1 is SGHRS and CDR2 YFSETQ. Trimming at V came to 1 base and at J to 6 bases, leaving 4 bases not matched to a gene. There are 14 residues in the CDR3. CDR3 sequence reads: CASSLKREGLEQYF. As DNA, the CDR3 is TGCGCCAGCAGCTTGAAGCGGGAGGGCCTCGAGCAGTACTTC.

The chain employs TRBV28 and TRBJ2-1; 8 bases fit TRBD1. Germline loops: CDR1 MDHEN, CDR2 SYDVKM. Trimming removed 3 bases from V and 7 bases from J; junction bases left unmatched: 8. The CDR3 consists of 15 residues. CDR3 protein: CASSFVQGAFNEQFF. The CDR3 region has the DNA TGTGCCAGCAGTTTTGTCCAGGGGGCGTTTAATGAGCAGTTCTTC.

V usage is TRBV4-1 and J usage is TRBJ2-7; D may be TRBD2 (5 bases). CDR1 is MGHRA and CDR2 is YSYEKL in the germline V gene. Trimming stripped 3 bases from V and 3 bases from J, with 9 bases between. This CDR3 spans 13 amino acids. The CDR3 DNA follows: TGCGCCAGCAGCCAGTATGCGGGCTACGAGCAGTACTTC. Its protein is CASSQYAGYEQYF.

The gene calls are TRBV6-1 and TRBJ2-2; 8 nucleotides line up with TRBD2. The trim removed 5 bases at V and 8 bases at J, leaving 7 bases unmatched. The CDR3 is made up of 14 amino acids. Looked up from germline, CDR1 is MNHNS and CDR2 is SASEGT. DNA for the CDR3: TGTGCCAGCAGTCCCCGGGGGGGGGCTGGGGAGCTGTTTTTT. Encoded protein: CASSPRGGAGELFF.